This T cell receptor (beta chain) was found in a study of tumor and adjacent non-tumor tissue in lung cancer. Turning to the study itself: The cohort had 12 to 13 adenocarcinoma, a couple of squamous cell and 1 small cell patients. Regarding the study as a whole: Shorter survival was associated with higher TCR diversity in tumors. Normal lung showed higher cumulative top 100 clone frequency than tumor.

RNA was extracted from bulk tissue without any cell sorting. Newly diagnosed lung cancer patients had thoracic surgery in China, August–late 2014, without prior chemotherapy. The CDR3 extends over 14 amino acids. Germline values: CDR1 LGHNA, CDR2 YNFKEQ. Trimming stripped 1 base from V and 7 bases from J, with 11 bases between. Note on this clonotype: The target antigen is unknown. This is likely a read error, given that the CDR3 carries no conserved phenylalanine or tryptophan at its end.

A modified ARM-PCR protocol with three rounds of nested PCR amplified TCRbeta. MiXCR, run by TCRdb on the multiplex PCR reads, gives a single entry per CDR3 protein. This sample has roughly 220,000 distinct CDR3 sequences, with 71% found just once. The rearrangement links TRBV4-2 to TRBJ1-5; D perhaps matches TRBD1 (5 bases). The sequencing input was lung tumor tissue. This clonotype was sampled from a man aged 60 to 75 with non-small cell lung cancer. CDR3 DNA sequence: TGTGCCAGCAGCCAAGTGGGGGGAGGGCAGCCCCAGCATCTT. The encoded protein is CASSQVGGGQPQHL.